A single sample is the source of the 31 T cell receptor beta chains below, sequenced in a study of memory CD4+ T cells and cytomegalovirus serostatus. Clones were read by immunoSEQ multiplex PCR, and TCRdb kept only the in-frame ones, dropping some. The table shows some 67,000 clones, with around 76% occurring only once. The sort gate was single viable CD3+CD4+CD8-CD45RO+ cells for memory CD4+ T cells. Source material: memory CD4+ T cells from blood. The receptors originated from an adult in good health and CMV-seropositive.

The rearrangement links TRBV2 to TRBJ2-4; D ambiguous. With 3 bases removed from V and 0 bases from J, the gap between germline ends came to 15 bases. This CDR3 contains 17 residues. CDR1 is SNHLY, CDR2 FYNNEI, per germline. CDR3 loop: CASSESQIHLAKNIQYF. The CDR3 bases are TGTGCCAGCAGTGAGAGCCAGATCCACTTAGCCAAAAACATTCAGTACTTC.

This chain uses TRBV2 with TRBJ2-5; D is undetermined. Germline V CDR1 and CDR2: SNHLY, FYNNEI. The CDR3 consists of 11 residues. V gave up 3 bases and J gave up 5 bases, with 4 bases separating them. The CDR3 nucleotides read TGTGCCAGCAGTGAGGCGGAGACCCAGTACTTC. Protein sequence: CASSEAETQYF.

The sample holds a few counts of this clone. V usage is TRBV7-2 and J usage is TRBJ1-1, with unresolved D. The germline V gene encodes CDR1 SGHTA and CDR2 FQGNSA. This CDR3 region has 14 residues. V dropped 5 bases and J dropped 4 bases, with 14 bases sitting between them. CDR3: CASSPGSWSTEAFF. The CDR3 DNA reads TGTGCCAGCAGCCCCGGAAGTTGGAGCACTGAAGCTTTCTTT.

The chain carries TRBV5-1 and TRBJ1-3, with a weak D call TRBD1 (5 bases). The CDR3 consists of 14 residues. V lost 4 bases and J lost 4, with 12 bases in between. Per the germline V gene, CDR1 is SGHRS and CDR2 is YFSETQ. CDR3 in amino acids: CASSPGSQGNTIYF. The CDR3 DNA is TGCGCCAGCAGCCCAGGGTCGCAAGGAAACACCATATATTTT.

The chain combines TRBV20-1 with TRBJ2-2; no firm D call. This CDR3 has 11 residues. Germline V gives CDR1 DFQATT, CDR2 SNEGSKA (reference sequence). V was clipped by 3 bases and J by 6 bases, with 5 bases between them. CDR3 DNA: TGCAGTGCTAGTAATCCCGGGGAGCTGTTTTTT. Translated: CSASNPGELFF.

V is TRBV30 and J is TRBJ2-3; D is ambiguous. V was shortened by 2 bases and J by 6 bases, with 9 bases between the two germline ends. Looked up from germline, CDR1 is GTSNPN and CDR2 is SVGIG (reference sequence). This CDR3 is 12 amino acids long. DNA of the CDR3: TGTGCCTGGAGTCTTGGGGTCGATACGCAGTATTTT. Its protein is CAWSLGVDTQYF.

This chain connects TRBV7-9 to TRBJ2-3; 8 bases match TRBD2. The V gene end was trimmed by 7 bases and the J gene end by 1 base; junction bases not matched to a gene: 7. The CDR3 spans 15 residues. Germline-derived CDR1 and CDR2 are SEHNR and FQNEAQ (reference sequence). The CDR3 DNA follows: TGTGCCAGCAAGCTGGGAGCGGGGGGCACAGATACGCAGTATTTT. Residues: CASKLGAGGTDTQYF.

The rearrangement links TRBV29-1 to TRBJ1-2; weak D call: TRBD1 (5 bases). The germline V gene has CDR1 SQVTM and CDR2 ANQGSEA. This CDR3 spans 11 amino acids. The ends were cut back, 6 bases at V and 6 bases at J, with 11 bases in the middle. The DNA of the CDR3 is TGCAGCGTGACTCAGGGACATGGCTACACCTTC. This gives the protein CSVTQGHGYTF.

The V and J genes are TRBV11-3 and TRBJ2-7, with a possible D match to TRBD1 (6 bases). V lost 5 bases to trimming and J lost 2 bases, with 10 bases between them. The V gene's germline CDR1 is SGHNT and CDR2 YENEEA. CDR3 length equals 13 residues. The CDR3 nucleotides read TGTGCCAGCAGCCCAGGGGCTACCTACGAGCAGTACTTC. It is translated as CASSPGATYEQYF.

The chain combines TRBV6-1 with TRBJ2-5; the D gene is possibly TRBD2 (6 bases). Per the germline V gene, CDR1 is MNHNS and CDR2 is SASEGT. V lost 7 bases and J 1 base, leaving 13 bases between the germline ends. The CDR3 has 14 residues. This CDR3 reads CASIPSGPQETQYF. CDR3 DNA: TGTGCCAGCATACCGAGCGGGCCCCAAGAGACCCAGTACTTC.

In its sample, this clone was seen once. This chain links TRBV10-1 with TRBJ2-7; D gene uncertain. The CDR3 consists of 12 residues. V lost 2 bases, J lost 3 bases, and 5 bases lay in between. Germline values: CDR1 WNHNN, CDR2 SYGVQD (reference sequence). The CDR3 reads CASSEVGYEQYF. CDR3 bases: TGCGCCAGCAGTGAGGTGGGCTACGAGCAGTACTTC.

This clone qualifies as medium-sized. This rearrangement joins TRBV29-1 to TRBJ2-2, with 7 bases that match TRBD1. The CDR3 is 14 amino acids. Germline values: CDR1 SQVTM, CDR2 ANQGSEA. V gave up 6 bases and J gave up 1 base; unmatched junction bases: 5. As DNA, the CDR3 is TGCAGCGTCGCCGGGACAGTGAACACCGGGGAGCTGTTTTTT. It is translated as CSVAGTVNTGELFF.

This chain links TRBV11-2 with TRBJ1-3; D is unresolved. CDR1 SGHAT and CDR2 FQNNGV come from the germline V gene. The length of the CDR3 is 12 residues. V lost 7 bases and J lost 4, with 8 bases in between. The CDR3 nucleotides read TGTGCCAGCACCCAACGGGGAAACACCATATATTTT. Protein: CASTQRGNTIYF.

The chain uses TRBV4-2 and TRBJ2-7, with TRBD2 matching 7 bases. The germline V gene has CDR1 LGHNA and CDR2 YNFKEQ. The trim removed 4 bases at V and 5 bases at J, leaving 11 bases unmatched. The CDR3 has 15 residues. CDR3 DNA sequence: TGTGCCAGCAGCCTTCCGAAGCGGGGCGTCAACGAGCAGTACTTC. Encoded protein: CASSLPKRGVNEQYF.

This chain links TRBV19 with TRBJ2-3, with 8 positions matching TRBD1. Germline V gene data show CDR1 as LNHDA and CDR2 as SQIVND (reference sequence). The CDR3 sequence is 15 residues long. Trimming removed 3 bases from V and 5 bases from J; junction bases left unmatched: 7. The DNA for the CDR3 is TGTGCCAGTAGTATCGGGGCAGGGGGCGAAGATACGCAGTATTTT. It translates to CASSIGAGGEDTQYF.

This chain connects TRBV7-9 to TRBJ2-7, with D tentatively TRBD1 (5 bases). V lost 1 base and J lost 1, with 8 bases in between. The germline V gene has CDR1 SEHNR and CDR2 FQNEAQ (reference sequence). The CDR3 spans 14 residues. CDR3 amino acids: CASSLDRPSYEQYF. As DNA, the CDR3 is TGTGCCAGCAGCTTAGACAGGCCTTCCTACGAGCAGTACTTC.

This rearrangement joins TRBV7-3 to TRBJ2-1; 12 bases are a match to TRBD2. V was clipped by 2 bases and J by 5 bases; unmatched bases: 1. CDR3 length equals 15 residues. Germline values: CDR1 SGHTA, CDR2 FQGTGA. CDR3 nucleotide sequence: TGTGCCAGCAGCTTAGGACTAGCGGGACACAATGAGCAGTTCTTC. The encoded protein is CASSLGLAGHNEQFF. The variable domain in full, completed from reference TRBV7-3 and TRBJ2-1, reads GAGVSQTPSNKVTEKGKYVELRCDPISGHTALYWYRQSLGQGPEFLIYFQGTGAADDSGLPNDRFFAVRPEGSVSTLKIQRTERGDSAVYLCASSLGLAGHNEQFFGPGTRLTVL.

V is TRBV21-1 and J is TRBJ2-7; TRBD2 was called by the table and not checked on the DNA. TRBV21-1 is annotated as a pseudogene. The length of the CDR3 is 13 residues. The CDR3: CASSKTPGYEQYF. DNA of the CDR3: TGTGCCAGCAGCAAAACCCCGGGATACGAGCAGTACTTC.

This clone came up a few times. This chain connects TRBV19 to TRBJ1-4; D not resolved. The germline V and J ends were trimmed by 5 bases and 7 bases, with 23 bases remaining between them. This CDR3 comprises 17 residues. Germline assignment: CDR1 LNHDA and CDR2 SQIVND (reference sequence). The CDR3 reads CASSPFRPQSSGEKLFF. CDR3 in DNA: TGTGCCAGTAGTCCGTTCAGGCCCCAAAGCTCAGGTGAAAAACTGTTTTTT. Together with reference TRBV19 and TRBJ1-4, the CDR3 gives the full variable domain: DGGITQSPKYLFRKEGQNVTLSCEQNLNHDAMYWYRQDPGQGLRLIYYSQIVNDFQKGDIAEGYSVSREKKESFPLTVTSAQKNPTAFYLCASSPFRPQSSGEKLFFGSGTQLSVL.

V gene TRBV7-9 combines with J gene TRBJ2-7; TRBD1 might be the D (5 bases). This CDR3 spans 13 amino acids. Germline CDR1 SEHNR, CDR2 FQNEAQ (reference sequence). With 6 bases removed from V and 2 bases from J, the gap between germline ends came to 11 bases. The CDR3 is CASSPGFTYEQYF. The DNA for the CDR3 is TGTGCCAGCAGTCCAGGGTTTACCTACGAGCAGTACTTC.

This clone was detected a few times. The chain couples TRBV18 to TRBJ1-3; D is ambiguous. Trimming removed 3 bases at V and 1 base at J, with 10 bases between. The CDR3 spans 15 residues. CDR1 and CDR2 from the germline V gene are KGHSH and LQKENI. CDR3 sequence (DNA): TGTGCCAGCTCACCGGTGAGGGAGTCTGGAAACACCATATATTTT. Protein product: CASSPVRESGNTIYF.

The CDR3 nucleotides are TGCGCCAGCAGCCAGACCCCCCGGACAGGGGGCAAGGACACTGAAGCTTTCTTT. Residues: CASSQTPRTGGKDTEAFF. This chain uses TRBV4-1 with TRBJ1-1; 11 bases are a match to TRBD1. J lost 3 bases, V lost 3 bases, and 12 bases had no gene match. Germline V gene lookup returns CDR1 MGHRA and CDR2 YSYEKL. The CDR3 contains 18 residues.

The genes are TRBV5-1 and TRBJ2-5, with 11 bases matching TRBD2. The CDR3 has 17 residues. The trim removed 3 bases at V and 3 bases at J, leaving 10 bases unmatched. Germline CDR1 is SGHRS and CDR2 is YFSETQ. DNA for the CDR3: TGCGCCAGCAGCTCGGTAGCGGCTAGCGGGGGGAAAGAGACCCAGTACTTC. Translation gives CASSSVAASGGKETQYF.

V gene TRBV29-1 combines with J gene TRBJ1-1; no clear D. Trimming removed 7 bases at V and 10 bases at J, with 16 bases between. The CDR3 is made up of 11 amino acids. Germline values: CDR1 SQVTM, CDR2 ANQGSEA. The CDR3 region is CSAKATDRAFF. The CDR3 coding sequence is TGCAGCGCCAAAGCCACAGATAGAGCTTTCTTT. Supplemented by reference TRBV29-1 and TRBJ1-1, the full variable domain reads SAVISQKPSRDICQRGTSLTIQCQVDSQVTMMFWYRQQPGQSLTLIATANQGSEATYESGFVIDKFPISRPNLTFSTLTVSNMSPEDSSIYLCSAKATDRAFFGQGTRLTVV.

The genes are TRBV5-1 and TRBJ2-7; the D call may be TRBD1 or TRBD2 (5 bases each). The ends were cut back, 0 bases at V and 7 bases at J, with 11 bases in the middle. Looked up from germline, CDR1 is SGHRS and CDR2 is YFSETQ. The CDR3 length is 13 residues. The CDR3 sequence is CASSLGGMGEQYF. CDR3 nucleotide sequence: TGCGCCAGCAGCTTGGGGGGGATGGGGGAGCAGTACTTC.

The genes are TRBV9 and TRBJ2-5; 8 bases fit TRBD2. Germline CDR1 is SGDLS and CDR2 is YYNGEE. V shed 2 bases and J 4 bases; nucleotides not matched to a gene: 1. The CDR3 consists of 13 residues. The CDR3 region has the DNA TGTGCCAGCAGCGTCCGGGGGGGAGAGACCCAGTACTTC. Translated, it gives CASSVRGGETQYF.

The rearrangement uses TRBV29-1 and TRBJ1-2; no reliable D call. V was cut by 6 bases and J by 2 bases, with 13 bases left in between. CDR3 length equals 13 residues. CDR1 is SQVTM, CDR2 ANQGSEA, per germline. The CDR3 sequence is CSVLTDLNYGYTF. The DNA of the CDR3 is TGCAGCGTCCTAACAGATTTGAACTATGGCTACACCTTC.

This clone has only a few counts. The gene calls are TRBV18 and TRBJ1-1; D possibly corresponds to TRBD1 (6 bases). Germline V gives CDR1 KGHSH, CDR2 LQKENI. V lost 5 bases, J lost 7 bases, and 14 bases lay in between. CDR3 length: 13 residues. DNA for the CDR3: TGTGCCAGCTCAGCGGGACAAAAGTTTGAAGCTTTCTTT. Its protein product is CASSAGQKFEAFF.

This chain links TRBV7-6 with TRBJ2-3; D is unclear. The CDR3 is 15 amino acids. CDR1 is SGHVS and CDR2 is FNYEAQ in the germline V gene. V lost 2 bases to trimming and J lost 0 bases, with 9 bases between them. CDR3 DNA: TGTGCCAGCAGCTTAAGTATAGTCAGCACAGATACGCAGTATTTT. This translates into CASSLSIVSTDTQYF.

The genes are TRBV29-1 and TRBJ1-2; TRBD1 is a possible D gene (5 bases). Between the trimmed V and J ends, which lost 7 bases and 4 bases, there was a span of 19 bases. The CDR3 loop spans 14 amino acids. In germline, CDR1 is SQVTM, CDR2 ANQGSEA. The CDR3 region has the DNA TGCAGCGCAGAACGGGCCTCGAGGGGCTATGGCTACACCTTC. Translation gives CSAERASRGYGYTF.

The CDR3 DNA is TGCGCCAGCAGCCAAGAGGCCAGGGGGGCCACAGATACGCAGTATTTT. Translating gives CASSQEARGATDTQYF. The rearrangement uses TRBV4-3 and TRBJ2-3; D perhaps matches TRBD1 (7 bases). The CDR3 totals 16 residues. With 0 bases removed from V and 2 bases from J, the gap between germline ends came to 12 bases. Per the germline V gene, CDR1 is LGHNA and CDR2 is YSLEER.